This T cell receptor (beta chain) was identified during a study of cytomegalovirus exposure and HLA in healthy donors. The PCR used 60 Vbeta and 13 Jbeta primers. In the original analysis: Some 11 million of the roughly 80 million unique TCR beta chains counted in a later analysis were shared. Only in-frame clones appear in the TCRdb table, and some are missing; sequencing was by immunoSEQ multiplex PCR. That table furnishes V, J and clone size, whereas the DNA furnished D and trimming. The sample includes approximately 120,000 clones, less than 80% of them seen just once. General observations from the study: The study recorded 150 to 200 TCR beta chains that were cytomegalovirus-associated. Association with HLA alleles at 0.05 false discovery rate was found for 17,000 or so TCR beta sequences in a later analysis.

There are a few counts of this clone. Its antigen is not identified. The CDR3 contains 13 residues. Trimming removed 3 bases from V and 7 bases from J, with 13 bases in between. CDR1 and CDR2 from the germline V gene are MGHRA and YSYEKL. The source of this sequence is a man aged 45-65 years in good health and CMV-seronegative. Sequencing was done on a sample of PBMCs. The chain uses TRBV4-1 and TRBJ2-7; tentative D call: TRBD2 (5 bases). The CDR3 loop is CASSHPGFGEQYF. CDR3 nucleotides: TGCGCCAGCAGCCACCCGGGGTTTGGGGAGCAGTACTTC.